Below, 24 T cell receptor beta chains from the same sample are listed, as sequenced in a study of beta chain features in type 1 diabetes. Overall study results and limits: In all four CD4+ subsets, TCRB CDR3 length was significantly, moderately reduced in type 1 diabetes.

As every portion of the isolated RNA was reverse transcribed, the sequencing read expressed TCRB transcripts. Using immunoSEQ multiplex PCR, the repertoire was profiled, and TCRdb retains in-frame clones only, with some absent. The sample carries 350,000 to 400,000 clones, 10% to 15% recorded once. Their cognate antigens are unknown. The sequencing input was naive CD4+ T cells from blood. The source of these receptors is a woman younger than 35 with type 1 diabetes.

This chain links TRBV7-9 with TRBJ2-1; no definite D call. The CDR3 contains 14 residues. The germline V gene has CDR1 SEHNR and CDR2 FQNEAQ (reference sequence). The V end was cut by 8 bases, the J end by 8 bases, with 19 bases between. CDR3 coding DNA: TGTGCCAGCGATGGGCAGCAGCATTTCGATGAGCAGTTCTTC. Residues: CASDGQQHFDEQFF.

This chain links TRBV5-8 with TRBJ1-2; D perhaps matches TRBD1 (5 bases). With 0 bases removed from V and 3 bases from J, the gap between germline ends came to 9 bases. Per the germline V gene, CDR1 is SGHTS and CDR2 is YDEGEE. CDR3 length: 14 amino acids. CDR3 in DNA: TGTGCCAGCAGCTTGGACAGGAGAGACTATGGCTACACCTTC. Protein product: CASSLDRRDYGYTF.

The J gene is TRBJ2-6, the V gene TRBV28, with D hard to call. The CDR3 covers 17 residues. The ends were cut back, 5 bases at V and 0 bases at J, with 14 bases in the middle. CDR1 and CDR2 (germline): MDHEN, SYDVKM. The CDR3: CASSLPSVLSGANVLTF. CDR3 bases: TGTGCCAGCAGTCTTCCCTCTGTTCTCTCTGGGGCCAACGTCCTGACTTTC.

The chain uses TRBV7-2 and TRBJ2-3; TRBD1 matches 9 bases. Germline values: CDR1 SGHTA, CDR2 FQGNSA. Losses at the gene ends were 5 bases for V and 6 bases for J; bases not matched to a gene: 9. The CDR3 length is 15 residues. This CDR3 reads CASSRQGGAVDTQYF. DNA for the CDR3: TGTGCCAGCAGCCGACAGGGGGGTGCCGTGGATACGCAGTATTTT.

The chain couples TRBV9 to TRBJ1-2; tentative D call: TRBD1 (5 bases). Trimming cost V 0 bases and J 4 bases, with 10 bases left between them. The CDR3 has 14 residues. Germline CDR1 SGDLS, CDR2 YYNGEE. The CDR3 DNA reads TGTGCCAGCAGCGTAGACGGGGGTACCTATGGCTACACCTTC. Encoded protein: CASSVDGGTYGYTF.

This clone was seen a handful of times. The chain has TRBV5-4 and TRBJ1-4; tentatively, D is TRBD1 (6 bases). In germline, CDR1 is SGHNT, CDR2 YYREEE (reference sequence). V lost 3 bases to trimming and J lost 0 bases, with 9 bases between them. The CDR3 runs 15 residues. This CDR3 reads CASSSGQTTNEKLFF. In DNA form, the CDR3 reads TGTGCCAGCAGCTCCGGACAGACAACTAATGAAAAACTGTTTTTT. The whole variable domain, remainder taken from reference TRBV5-4 and TRBJ1-4, is ETGVTQSPTHLIKTRGQQVTLRCSSQSGHNTVSWYQQALGQGPQFIFQYYREEENGRGNFPPRFSGLQFPNYSSELNVNALELDDSALYLCASSSGQTTNEKLFFGSGTQLSVL.

In nucleotides, the CDR3 is TGCGCCAGCAGCCCACCGGGACTAGCGGACAGCACAGATACGCAGTATTTT. The encoded protein is CASSPPGLADSTDTQYF. The chain is built from TRBV4-1 and TRBJ2-3, with TRBD2 matching over 11 bases. V was pared by 4 bases and J by 0 bases, with 6 bases of the junction left unmatched. Germline V CDR1 and CDR2: MGHRA, YSYEKL. This CDR3 has 17 residues.

The genes are TRBV7-9 and TRBJ2-6, with D unclear. CDR1 and CDR2 from the germline V gene are SEHNR and FQNEAQ (reference sequence). V was cut by 4 bases and J by 4 bases, with 8 bases left in between. The CDR3 is 14 amino acids. For the CDR3, the DNA is TGTGCCAGCAGCTCACTCGAAGGGGCCAACGTCCTGACTTTC. This gives the protein CASSSLEGANVLTF. The complete variable domain, with remaining parts taken from reference TRBV7-9 and TRBJ2-6, reads DTGVSQNPRHKITKRGQNVTFRCDPISEHNRLYWYRQTLGQGPEFLTYFQNEAQLEKSRLLSDRFSAERPKGSFSTLEIQRTEQGDSAMYLCASSSLEGANVLTFGAGSRLTVL.

The chain has TRBV6-5 and TRBJ1-1, with 8 bases aligning to TRBD1. V lost 2 bases, J lost 1 base, and 0 bases stayed unmatched. This CDR3 spans 14 amino acids. CDR1 and CDR2 (germline): MNHEY, SVGAGI. The CDR3 DNA reads TGTGCCAGCAGTTACGACAGGGGGAACACTGAAGCTTTCTTT. Its translation is CASSYDRGNTEAFF.

This clone showed up just a few times. The genes are TRBV9 and TRBJ2-5, with 8 bases aligning to TRBD1. This CDR3 comprises 15 residues. With V trimmed by 4 bases and J by 4 bases, 9 bases remained unmatched. Germline V gene lookup returns CDR1 SGDLS and CDR2 YYNGEE. CDR3 region: CASSYSGTGLETQYF. For the CDR3, the DNA is TGTGCCAGCAGCTACTCCGGGACAGGCTTAGAGACCCAGTACTTC.

This clone was detected a few times. This chain links TRBV6-5 with TRBJ2-7, with 9 bases aligning to TRBD1. The CDR3 has 15 amino acids. The germline CDR1 and CDR2 sequences are MNHEY and SVGAGI. The trim removed 0 bases at V and 2 bases at J, leaving 2 bases unmatched. CDR3 residues: CASSYSTGGAYEQYF. In nucleotides, the CDR3 is TGTGCCAGCAGTTACTCGACAGGGGGGGCCTACGAGCAGTACTTC.

A few counts support this clone. The CDR3 region is CASIPGDSKLDTQYF. Here the CDR3 DNA reads TGTGCCAGTATCCCCGGGGACAGTAAACTAGATACGCAGTATTTT. The chain has TRBV6-1 and TRBJ2-3, with 7 nucleotides matching TRBD1. Germline V CDR1 and CDR2: MNHNS, SASEGT. This CDR3 is 15 amino acids long. The ends lost 9 bases at V and 5 bases at J; junction bases unmatched: 14.

The rearrangement links TRBV5-1 to TRBJ2-7; 7 bases agree with TRBD2. The CDR3 is 12 amino acids. Germline values: CDR1 SGHRS, CDR2 YFSETQ. V lost 6 bases, J lost 4 bases, and 4 bases stayed unmatched. CDR3 amino acids: CASTSGGYEQYF. The CDR3 nucleotides read TGCGCCAGCACCTCGGGGGGATACGAGCAGTACTTC.

J is TRBJ2-1 and V is TRBV7-2; TRBD1 aligns across 8 bases. CDR1 is SGHTA and CDR2 is FQGNSA in the germline V gene. The CDR3 runs to 13 residues. J was trimmed by 10 bases and V by 7 bases; bases with no gene match: 9. The CDR3 DNA follows: TGTGCCAGCAAATTGGGGACAGGCCGAGAGCAGTTCTTC. Amino acids: CASKLGTGREQFF.

The chain combines TRBV7-2 with TRBJ2-7, with 7 bases aligning to TRBD1. V was clipped by 5 bases and J by 2 bases; unmatched bases: 6. CDR3 length equals 14 residues. In germline, CDR1 is SGHTA, CDR2 FQGNSA. Written as DNA, the CDR3 is TGTGCCAGCAGCAAACGACAGGGAGCCTACGAGCAGTACTTC. Protein sequence: CASSKRQGAYEQYF. Drawing the rest from reference TRBV7-2 and TRBJ2-7, the complete variable domain is GAGVSQSPSNKVTEKGKDVELRCDPISGHTALYWYRQSLGQGLEFLIYFQGNSAPDKSGLPSDRFSAERTGGSVSTLTIQRTQQEDSAVYLCASSKRQGAYEQYFGPGTRLTVT.

This sequence joins TRBV7-9 and TRBJ1-4; D is uncertain. The CDR3 is made up of 16 amino acids. The germline CDR1 and CDR2 sequences are SEHNR and FQNEAQ (reference sequence). Trimming removed 5 bases at V and 2 bases at J, with 15 bases between. The CDR3 bases are TGTGCCAGCAGCCCACGCGGTGATGGGACTAATGAAAAACTGTTTTTT. Encoded protein: CASSPRGDGTNEKLFF.

J is TRBJ2-3 and V is TRBV7-2; TRBD2 matches at 11 bases. Per germline, CDR1 SGHTA and CDR2 FQGNSA. The V segment lost 5 bases and the J segment 5 bases; nucleotides outside the gene matches: 9. CDR3 size: 16 residues. CDR3 DNA sequence: TGTGCCAGCAGCGTCCAATTTAGCGGGAGGGGAGATACGCAGTATTTT. Its protein product is CASSVQFSGRGDTQYF.

This clone was seen more than once but under ten times. The chain employs TRBV25-1 and TRBJ2-7; tentative D call: TRBD1 (5 bases). The CDR3 covers 13 residues. The ends were cut back, 6 bases at V and 2 bases at J, with 11 bases in the middle. Germline lookup yields CDR1 MGHDK and CDR2 SYGVNS. The CDR3 DNA is TGTGCCAGCAGGAAGGACATCCCCTACGAGCAGTACTTC. Its translation: CASRKDIPYEQYF.

CDR3 residues: CASRGRGKTDTQYF. CDR3 sequence (DNA): TGTGCCAGTAGAGGCCGAGGCAAAACAGATACGCAGTATTTT. This chain joins TRBV19 and TRBJ2-3; D is unresolved. Germline assignment: CDR1 LNHDA and CDR2 SQIVND (reference sequence). With 6 bases removed from V and 3 bases from J, the gap between germline ends came to 13 bases. CDR3 length: 14 amino acids. The whole variable domain, filled in from reference TRBV19 and TRBJ2-3, reads DGGITQSPKYLFRKEGQNVTLSCEQNLNHDAMYWYRQDPGQGLRLIYYSQIVNDFQKGDIAEGYSVSREKKESFPLTVTSAQKNPTAFYLCASRGRGKTDTQYFGPGTRLTVL.

This clone was detected only a few times. The chain couples TRBV29-1 to TRBJ2-4, with a possible D match to TRBD2 (7 bases). Germline V CDR1 and CDR2: SQVTM, ANQGSEA. The CDR3 is 14 amino acids. Between the trimmed V and J ends, which lost 4 bases and 3 bases, there was a span of 13 bases. CDR3 nucleotide sequence: TGCAGCGTTGTCGGGGGGCAGGTCAAAAACATTCAGTACTTC. Its protein is CSVVGGQVKNIQYF.

About this clone itself: Other DNA sequences of this sample code for an identical CDR3. The chain couples TRBV18 to TRBJ1-6, with a possible D match to TRBD1 (6 bases). Trimming cost V 3 bases and J 7 bases, with 10 bases left between them. The CDR3 length is 14 residues. Per germline, CDR1 KGHSH and CDR2 LQKENI. CDR3 sequence: CASSPGQGNSPLHF. CDR3 nucleotides: TGTGCCAGCTCACCGGGGCAGGGGAATTCACCCCTCCACTTT.

This clone was counted a few times. The CDR3 region has the DNA TGCGCCAGCAGCTCGCGGGGTGGTCCCCAAGAGACCCAGTACTTC. It translates to CASSSRGGPQETQYF. The J gene is TRBJ2-5, the V gene TRBV5-1; D may be TRBD2 (6 bases). This CDR3 spans 15 amino acids. Germline CDR1 and CDR2: SGHRS and YFSETQ. V lost 3 bases and J 1 base, leaving 13 bases between the germline ends.

The table lists this clone with a few counts. This sequence joins TRBV5-6 and TRBJ2-5; 7 bases are a match to TRBD1. This CDR3 comprises 15 residues. V lost 2 bases to trimming and J lost 5 bases; unmatched junction nucleotides: 9. Germline V gene lookup returns CDR1 SGHDT and CDR2 YYEEEE. The DNA of the CDR3 is TGTGCCAGCAGCTTAAGGACAGGCACGGGGGAGACCCAGTACTTC. This translates into CASSLRTGTGETQYF.

The sample holds a few counts of this clone. The CDR3 sequence is CASSSLGLAATQYF. CDR3 bases: TGTGCCAGCAGCTCACTGGGACTAGCGGCTACCCAGTACTTC. The chain is built from TRBV5-6 and TRBJ2-5, with 11 bases that match TRBD2. Trimming at V came to 3 bases and at J to 8 bases, leaving 6 bases not matched to a gene. Germline CDR1 SGHDT, CDR2 YYEEEE. There are 14 residues in the CDR3.